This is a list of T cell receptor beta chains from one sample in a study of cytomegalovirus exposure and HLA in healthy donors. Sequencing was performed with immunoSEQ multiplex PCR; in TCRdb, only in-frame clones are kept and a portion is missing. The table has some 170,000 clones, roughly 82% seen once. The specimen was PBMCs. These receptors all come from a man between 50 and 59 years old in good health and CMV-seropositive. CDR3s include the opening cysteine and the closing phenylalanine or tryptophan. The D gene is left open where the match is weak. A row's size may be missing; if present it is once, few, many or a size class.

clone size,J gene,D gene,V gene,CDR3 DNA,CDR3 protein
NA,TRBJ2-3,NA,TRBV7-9,TGTGCCAGCAGCTTAGCTCAGTGGGATACGCAGTATTTT,CASSLAQWDTQYF
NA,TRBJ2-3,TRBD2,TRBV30,TGTGCCTGGAGTGAAGGACTAGCGGGCACAGATACGCAGTATTTT,CAWSEGLAGTDTQYF
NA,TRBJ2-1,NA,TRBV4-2,TGTGCCAGCAGCCAAGTGGCTAGTAGCTCCTACAATGAGCAGTTCTTC,CASSQVASSSYNEQFF
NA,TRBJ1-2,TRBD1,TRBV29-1,TGCAGCTCCCAGGGGGCCCAATCTGGCTACACCTTC,CSSQGAQSGYTF
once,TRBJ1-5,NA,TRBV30,TGTGCCTGGAGTGTACGGACAAATCAGCCCCAGCATTTT,CAWSVRTNQPQHF
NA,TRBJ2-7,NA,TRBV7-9,TGTGCCAGCAGCTTGATAGGCCGCTTCGGGAGAGCCTACGAGCAGTACTTC,CASSLIGRFGRAYEQYF
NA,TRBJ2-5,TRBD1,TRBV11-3,TGTGCCAGCAGCTTAGGTGGACAGGGAGAGACCCAGTACTTC,CASSLGGQGETQYF
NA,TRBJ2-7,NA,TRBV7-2,TGTGCCAGCAGCTCTGCGAGTGAAGCCGCCTACGAGCAGTACTTC,CASSSASEAAYEQYF
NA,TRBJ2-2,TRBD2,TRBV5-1,TGCGCCAGCAGCTCGTTAGAACTTAGACTAGCGGGAGGAACCGGGGAGCTGTTTTTT,CASSSLELRLAGGTGELFF
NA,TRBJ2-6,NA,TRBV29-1,TGCAGCGTTGAAGGAGTAGCCAACGTCCTGACTTTC,CSVEGVANVLTF
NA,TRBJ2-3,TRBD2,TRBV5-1,TGCGCCAGCAGCTTGGAGGGTTCGGGAGGGGAGTATTTT,CASSLEGSGGEYF
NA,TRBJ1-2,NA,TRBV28,TGTGCCAGCAGTTCCCCTATCGGGGGAGGGTCCTATGGCTACACCTTC,CASSSPIGGGSYGYTF
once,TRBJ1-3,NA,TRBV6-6,TGTGCCAGCAGGGAGACGGGAAGCTCTGGAAACACCATATATTTT,CASRETGSSGNTIYF
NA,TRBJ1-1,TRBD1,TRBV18,TGTGCCAGCTCACCACGGGCAGGGGGCGCGGACACTGAAGCTTTCTTT,CASSPRAGGADTEAFF
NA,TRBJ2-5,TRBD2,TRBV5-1,TGCGCCAGCAGCTTGGGCCTAGCGGGGGGTTTCGAGACCCAGTACTTC,CASSLGLAGGFETQYF
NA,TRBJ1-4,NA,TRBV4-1,TGCGCCAGCAGTAAAAACCAGGGGCTGTTCAATGAAAAACTGTTTTTT,CASSKNQGLFNEKLFF
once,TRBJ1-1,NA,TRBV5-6,TGTGCCAGCAATGGCTCCCCAGATGAAGCTTTCTTT,CASNGSPDEAFF
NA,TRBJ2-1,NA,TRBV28,TGTGCCAGCAGTTTACCCGGGACTGGCCCCTACAATGAGCAGTTCTTC,CASSLPGTGPYNEQFF
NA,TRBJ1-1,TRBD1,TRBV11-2,TGTGCCAGCAGCTTAATGACAGGGTACCCTGAAGCTTTCTTT,CASSLMTGYPEAFF
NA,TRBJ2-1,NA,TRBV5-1,TGCGCCAGCAGCTTGGTAACCGACAGCCCACGCAATGAGCAGTTCTTC,CASSLVTDSPRNEQFF
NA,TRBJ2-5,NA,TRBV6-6,TGTGCCAGCAGTCGCCCCAGCGGGTCGGAAGAGACCCAGTACTTC,CASSRPSGSEETQYF
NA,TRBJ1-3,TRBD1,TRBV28,TGTGCCAGCAGTTCTCCGACAGGGAAATATTTT,CASSSPTGKYF
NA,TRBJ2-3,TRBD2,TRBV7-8,TGTGCCAGCAGCACCCGGACTAGCGGGGGTTCAGATACGCAGTATTTT,CASSTRTSGGSDTQYF
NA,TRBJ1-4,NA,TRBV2,TGTGCCAGCAAACAGGAGGGAAAACTGTTTTTT,CASKQEGKLFF
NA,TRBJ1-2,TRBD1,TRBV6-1,TGTGCCAGCAGTTCCTTACCAGGGGGAGGTGATGGCTACACCTTC,CASSSLPGGGDGYTF
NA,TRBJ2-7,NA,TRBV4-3,TGCGCCAGCAGCCAAGGTCTCTCCTACGAGCAGTACTTC,CASSQGLSYEQYF
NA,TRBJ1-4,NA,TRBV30,TGTGCCTGGAGTCCCTGGGATGGGGGCCACAATGAAAAACTGTTTTTT,CAWSPWDGGHNEKLFF
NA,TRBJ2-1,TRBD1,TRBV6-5,TGTGCCAGCAGTTCAGGGGGCCCGACCAATGAGCAGTTCTTC,CASSSGGPTNEQFF
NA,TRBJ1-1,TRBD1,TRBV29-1,TGCAGCGGCCGACAGGGGAACACTGAAGCTTTCTTT,CSGRQGNTEAFF